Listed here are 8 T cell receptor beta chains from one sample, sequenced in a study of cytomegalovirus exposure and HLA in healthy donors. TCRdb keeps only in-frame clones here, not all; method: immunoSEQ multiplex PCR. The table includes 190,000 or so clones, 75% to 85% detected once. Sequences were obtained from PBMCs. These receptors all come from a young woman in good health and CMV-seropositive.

The chain's CDR3 is CASSLAGGPGADTQYF. CDR3 bases: TGTGCCAGCAGCTTAGCGGGAGGGCCGGGGGCAGATACGCAGTATTTT. The chain employs TRBV5-4 and TRBJ2-3, with TRBD2 matching over 10 bases. The CDR3 loop spans 16 amino acids. J lost 4 bases, V lost 2 bases, and 7 bases had no gene match. Germline V CDR1 and CDR2: SGHNT, YYREEE (reference sequence).

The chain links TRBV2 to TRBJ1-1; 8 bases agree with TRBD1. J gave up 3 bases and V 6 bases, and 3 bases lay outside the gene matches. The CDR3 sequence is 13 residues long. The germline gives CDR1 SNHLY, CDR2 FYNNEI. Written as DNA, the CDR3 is TGTGCCAGCAGGCCGGACAGGGACACTGAAGCTTTCTTT. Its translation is CASRPDRDTEAFF.

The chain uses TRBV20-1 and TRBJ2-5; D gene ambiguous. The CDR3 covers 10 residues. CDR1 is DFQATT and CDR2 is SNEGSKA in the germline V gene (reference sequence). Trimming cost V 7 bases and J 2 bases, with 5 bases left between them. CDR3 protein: CSGAQETQYF. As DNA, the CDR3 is TGCAGTGGTGCGCAAGAGACCCAGTACTTC.

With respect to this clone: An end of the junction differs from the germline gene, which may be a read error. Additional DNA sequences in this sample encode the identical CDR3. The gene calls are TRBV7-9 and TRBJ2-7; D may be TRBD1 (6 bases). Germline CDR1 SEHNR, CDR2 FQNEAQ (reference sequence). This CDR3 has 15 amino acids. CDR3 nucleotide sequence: TGTGCCAGCAGCTCCAGGGACAAAAGCTACTACGAGCAGTATTTC. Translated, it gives CASSSRDKSYYEQYF.

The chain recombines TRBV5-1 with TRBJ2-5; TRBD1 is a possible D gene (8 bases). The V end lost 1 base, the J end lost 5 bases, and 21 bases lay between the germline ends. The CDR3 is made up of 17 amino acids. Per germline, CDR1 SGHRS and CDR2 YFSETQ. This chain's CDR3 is CASSLSGAGGDGETQYF. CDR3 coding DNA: TGCGCCAGCAGCTTGAGCGGGGCAGGGGGCGATGGGGAGACCCAGTACTTC.

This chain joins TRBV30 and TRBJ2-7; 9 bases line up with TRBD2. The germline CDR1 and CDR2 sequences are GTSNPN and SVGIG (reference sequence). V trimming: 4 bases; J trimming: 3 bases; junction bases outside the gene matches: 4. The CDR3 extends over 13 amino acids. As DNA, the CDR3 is TGTGCCTGGACTAGCGGGACAGACTACGAGCAGTACTTC. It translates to CAWTSGTDYEQYF. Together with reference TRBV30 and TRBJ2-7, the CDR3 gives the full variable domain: SQTIHQWPATLVQPVGSPLSLECTVEGTSNPNLYWYRQAAGRGLQLLFYSVGIGQISSEVPQNLSASRPQDRQFILSSKKLLLSDSGFYLCAWTSGTDYEQYFGPGTRLTVT.

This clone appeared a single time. As DNA, the CDR3 is TGTGCCAGCAGCTTGGGATCTGTGGCTACGCAGTATTTT. This encodes CASSLGSVATQYF. The chain employs TRBV5-4 and TRBJ2-3, with D unresolved. The CDR3 covers 13 residues. The germline CDR1 and CDR2 sequences are SGHNT and YYREEE (reference sequence). V was cut by 0 bases and J by 8 bases, with 10 bases left in between.

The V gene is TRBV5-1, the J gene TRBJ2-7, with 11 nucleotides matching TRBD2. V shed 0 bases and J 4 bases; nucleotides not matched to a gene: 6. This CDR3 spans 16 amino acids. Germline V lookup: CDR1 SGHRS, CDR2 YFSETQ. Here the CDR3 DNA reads TGCGCCAGCAGCTTGGTCCCCGGGACTAGCGGATACGAGCAGTACTTC. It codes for CASSLVPGTSGYEQYF. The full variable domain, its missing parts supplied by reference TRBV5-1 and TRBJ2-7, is KAGVTQTPRYLIKTRGQQVTLSCSPISGHRSVSWYQQTPGQGLQFLFEYFSETQRNKGNFPGRFSGRQFSNSRSEMNVSTLELGDSALYLCASSLVPGTSGYEQYFGPGTRLTVT.